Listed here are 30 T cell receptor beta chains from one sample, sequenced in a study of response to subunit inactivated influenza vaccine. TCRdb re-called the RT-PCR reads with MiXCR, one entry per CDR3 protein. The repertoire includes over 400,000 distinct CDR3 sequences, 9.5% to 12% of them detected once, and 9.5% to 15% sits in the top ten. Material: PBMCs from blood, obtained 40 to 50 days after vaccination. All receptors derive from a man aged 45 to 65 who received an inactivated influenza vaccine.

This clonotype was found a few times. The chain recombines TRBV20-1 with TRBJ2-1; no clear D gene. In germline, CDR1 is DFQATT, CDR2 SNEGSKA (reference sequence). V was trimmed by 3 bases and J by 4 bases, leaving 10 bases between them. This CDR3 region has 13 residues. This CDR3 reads CSASAEAYNEQFF. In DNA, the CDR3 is TGCAGTGCTAGCGCCGAGGCTTACAATGAGCAGTTCTTC.

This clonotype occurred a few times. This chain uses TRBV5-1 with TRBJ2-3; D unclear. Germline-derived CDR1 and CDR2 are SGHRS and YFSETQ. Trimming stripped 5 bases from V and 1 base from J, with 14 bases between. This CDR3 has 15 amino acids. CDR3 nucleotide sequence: TGCGCCAGCAGTCCAGACTCACCCCGCACAGATACGCAGTATTTT. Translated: CASSPDSPRTDTQYF.

This CDR3 is CASSDSTGGGYTF. The CDR3 DNA sequence: TGTGCCAGCAGTGACTCGACAGGAGGTGGCTACACCTTC. This chain connects TRBV6-4 to TRBJ1-2; tentatively, D is TRBD1 (6 bases). The germline V and J ends were trimmed by 0 bases and 7 bases, with 9 bases remaining between them. The CDR3 consists of 13 residues. Germline V gives CDR1 MRHNA, CDR2 SNTAGT.

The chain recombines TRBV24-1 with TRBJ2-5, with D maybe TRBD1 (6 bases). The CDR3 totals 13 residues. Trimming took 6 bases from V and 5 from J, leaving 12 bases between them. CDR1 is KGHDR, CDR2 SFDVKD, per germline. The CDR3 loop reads CATSKGVEETQYF. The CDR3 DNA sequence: TGTGCCACCAGTAAGGGGGTCGAGGAGACCCAGTACTTC.

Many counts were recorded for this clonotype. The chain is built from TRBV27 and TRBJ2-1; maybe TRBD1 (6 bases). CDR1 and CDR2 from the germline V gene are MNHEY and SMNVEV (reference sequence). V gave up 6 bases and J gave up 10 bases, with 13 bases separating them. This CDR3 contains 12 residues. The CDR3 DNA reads TGTGCCAGCAGGGGGGCTACACGCGAGCAGTTCTTC. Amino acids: CASRGATREQFF.

This CDR3 is CSVDRGWETQYF. The CDR3 region has the DNA TGCAGCGTTGATCGGGGATGGGAGACCCAGTACTTC. V and J are TRBV29-1 and TRBJ2-5; a possible D gene is TRBD2 (5 bases). The V end was cut by 3 bases, the J end by 5 bases, with 10 bases between. The CDR3 sequence is 12 residues long. Germline-derived CDR1 and CDR2 are SQVTM and ANQGSEA. The full variable domain, rest sourced from reference TRBV29-1 and TRBJ2-5, is SAVISQKPSRDICQRGTSLTIQCQVDSQVTMMFWYRQQPGQSLTLIATANQGSEATYESGFVIDKFPISRPNLTFSTLTVSNMSPEDSSIYLCSVDRGWETQYFGPGTRLLVL.

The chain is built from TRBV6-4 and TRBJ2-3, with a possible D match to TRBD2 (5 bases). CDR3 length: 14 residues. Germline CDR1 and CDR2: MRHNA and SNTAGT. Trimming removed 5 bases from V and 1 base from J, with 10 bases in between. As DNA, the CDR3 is TGTGCCAGCAGTCCGTCGGAGGGCACAGATACGCAGTATTTT. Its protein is CASSPSEGTDTQYF.

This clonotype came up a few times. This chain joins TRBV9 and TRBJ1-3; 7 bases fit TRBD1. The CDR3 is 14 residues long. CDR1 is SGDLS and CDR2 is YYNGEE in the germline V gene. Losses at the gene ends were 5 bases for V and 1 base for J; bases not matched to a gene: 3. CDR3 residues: CASSPTGSGNTIYF. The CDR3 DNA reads TGTGCCAGCAGTCCGACAGGGTCTGGAAACACCATATATTTT.

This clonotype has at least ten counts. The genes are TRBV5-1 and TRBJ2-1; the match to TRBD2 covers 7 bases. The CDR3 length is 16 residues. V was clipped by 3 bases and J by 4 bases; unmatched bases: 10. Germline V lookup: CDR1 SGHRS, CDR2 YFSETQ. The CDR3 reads CASSSPLSGDYNEQFF. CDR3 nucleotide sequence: TGCGCCAGCAGCTCCCCACTAAGCGGGGATTACAATGAGCAGTTCTTC. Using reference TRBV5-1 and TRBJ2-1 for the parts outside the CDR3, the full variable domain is KAGVTQTPRYLIKTRGQQVTLSCSPISGHRSVSWYQQTPGQGLQFLFEYFSETQRNKGNFPGRFSGRQFSNSRSEMNVSTLELGDSALYLCASSSPLSGDYNEQFFGPGTRLTVL.

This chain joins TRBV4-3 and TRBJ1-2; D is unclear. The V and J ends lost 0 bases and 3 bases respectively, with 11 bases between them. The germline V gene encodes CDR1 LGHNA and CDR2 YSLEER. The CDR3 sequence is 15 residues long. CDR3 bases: TGCGCCAGCAGCCAAGATCGGGCAGAGCACTATGGCTACACCTTC. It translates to CASSQDRAEHYGYTF.

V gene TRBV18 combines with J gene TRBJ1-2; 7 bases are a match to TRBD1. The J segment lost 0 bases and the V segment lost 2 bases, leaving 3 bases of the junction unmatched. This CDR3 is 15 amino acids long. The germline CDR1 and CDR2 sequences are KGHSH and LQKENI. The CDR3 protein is CASSPGTASNYGYTF. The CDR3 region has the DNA TGTGCCAGCTCACCAGGGACAGCGTCTAACTATGGCTACACCTTC.

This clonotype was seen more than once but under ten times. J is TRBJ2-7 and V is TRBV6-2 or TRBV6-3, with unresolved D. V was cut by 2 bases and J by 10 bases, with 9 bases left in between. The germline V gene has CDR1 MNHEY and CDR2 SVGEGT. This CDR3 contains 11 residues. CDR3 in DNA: TGTGCCAGCAGTTACCGGGTGCAACAGTACTTC. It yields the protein CASSYRVQQYF.

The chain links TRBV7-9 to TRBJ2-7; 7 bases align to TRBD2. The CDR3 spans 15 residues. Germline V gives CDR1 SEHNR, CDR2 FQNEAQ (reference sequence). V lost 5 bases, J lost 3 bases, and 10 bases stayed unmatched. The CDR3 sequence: CASSPLQAGLYEQYF. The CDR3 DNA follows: TGTGCCAGCAGCCCCTTGCAAGCGGGGCTCTACGAGCAGTACTTC. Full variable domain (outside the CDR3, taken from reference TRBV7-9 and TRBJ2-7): DTGVSQNPRHKITKRGQNVTFRCDPISEHNRLYWYRQTLGQGPEFLTYFQNEAQLEKSRLLSDRFSAERPKGSFSTLEIQRTEQGDSAMYLCASSPLQAGLYEQYFGPGTRLTVT.

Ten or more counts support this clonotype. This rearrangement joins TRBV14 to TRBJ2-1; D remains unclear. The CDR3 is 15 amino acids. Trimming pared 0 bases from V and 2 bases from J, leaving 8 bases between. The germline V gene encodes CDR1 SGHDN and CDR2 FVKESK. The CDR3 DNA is TGTGCCAGCAGCCAAGACAGGTCCCCCTACAATGAGCAGTTCTTC. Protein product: CASSQDRSPYNEQFF.

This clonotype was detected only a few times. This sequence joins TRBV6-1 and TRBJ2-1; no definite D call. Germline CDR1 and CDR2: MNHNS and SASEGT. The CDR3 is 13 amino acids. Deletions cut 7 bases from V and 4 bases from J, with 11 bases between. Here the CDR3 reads CASTSSGYNEQFF. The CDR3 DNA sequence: TGTGCCAGCACCTCAAGTGGGTACAATGAGCAGTTCTTC.

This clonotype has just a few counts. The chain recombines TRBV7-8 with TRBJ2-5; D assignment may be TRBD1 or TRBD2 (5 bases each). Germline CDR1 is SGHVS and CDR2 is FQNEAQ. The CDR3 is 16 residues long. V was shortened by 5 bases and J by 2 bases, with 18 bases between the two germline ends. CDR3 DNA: TGTGCCAGCAGCGGACAACCGGGAATTAAACAAGAGACCCAGTACTTC. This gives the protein CASSGQPGIKQETQYF.

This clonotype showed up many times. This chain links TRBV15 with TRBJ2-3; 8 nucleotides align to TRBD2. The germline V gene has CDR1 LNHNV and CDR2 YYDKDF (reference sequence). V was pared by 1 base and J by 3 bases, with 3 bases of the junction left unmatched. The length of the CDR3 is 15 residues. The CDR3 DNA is TGTGCCACCAGCAGAGTTAGCGGGGCAACAGATACGCAGTATTTT. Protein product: CATSRVSGATDTQYF.

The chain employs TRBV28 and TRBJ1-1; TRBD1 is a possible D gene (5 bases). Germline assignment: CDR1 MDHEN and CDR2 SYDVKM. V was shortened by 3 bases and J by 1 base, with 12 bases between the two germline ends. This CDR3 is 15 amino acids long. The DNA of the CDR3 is TGTGCCAGCAGTTTCCCTCATGGGGGGAACACTGAAGCTTTCTTT. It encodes CASSFPHGGNTEAFF.

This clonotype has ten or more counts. CDR3 in DNA: TGCAGTGCTAGACAGGGGGACACCGGGGAGCTGTTTTTT. Translated: CSARQGDTGELFF. The genes are TRBV20-1 and TRBJ2-2; 7 nucleotides match TRBD1. The CDR3 sequence is 13 residues long. V lost 2 bases and J lost 3; bases outside the gene matches: 0. Per germline, CDR1 DFQATT and CDR2 SNEGSKA (reference sequence).

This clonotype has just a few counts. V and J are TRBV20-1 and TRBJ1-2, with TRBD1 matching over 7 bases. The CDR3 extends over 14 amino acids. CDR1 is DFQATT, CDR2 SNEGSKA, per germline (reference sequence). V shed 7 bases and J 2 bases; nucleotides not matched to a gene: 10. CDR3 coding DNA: TGCAGTGGCCCTCAGGGACAGATCAACTATGGCTACACCTTC. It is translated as CSGPQGQINYGYTF.

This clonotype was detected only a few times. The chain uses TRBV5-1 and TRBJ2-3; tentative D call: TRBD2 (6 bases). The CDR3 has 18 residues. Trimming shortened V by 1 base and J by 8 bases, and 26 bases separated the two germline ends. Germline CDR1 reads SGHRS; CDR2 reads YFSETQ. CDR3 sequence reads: CASSLSLSGRETGVTQYF. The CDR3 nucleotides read TGCGCCAGCAGCTTGTCGCTTTCTGGCAGGGAGACGGGGGTTACGCAGTATTTT.

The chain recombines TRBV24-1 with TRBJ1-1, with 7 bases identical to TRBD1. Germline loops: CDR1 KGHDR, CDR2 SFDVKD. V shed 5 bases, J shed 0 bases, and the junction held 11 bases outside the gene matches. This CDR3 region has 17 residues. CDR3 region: CATSGTPLGTVNTEAFF. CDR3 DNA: TGTGCCACCAGTGGTACCCCCCTAGGGACAGTGAACACTGAAGCTTTCTTT.

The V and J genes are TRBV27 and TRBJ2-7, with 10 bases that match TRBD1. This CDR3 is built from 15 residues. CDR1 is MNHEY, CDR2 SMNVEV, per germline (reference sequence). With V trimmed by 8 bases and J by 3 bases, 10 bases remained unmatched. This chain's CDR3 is CASGSSGTGVYEQYF. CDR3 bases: TGTGCCAGCGGGTCTTCCGGGACAGGGGTCTACGAGCAGTACTTC.

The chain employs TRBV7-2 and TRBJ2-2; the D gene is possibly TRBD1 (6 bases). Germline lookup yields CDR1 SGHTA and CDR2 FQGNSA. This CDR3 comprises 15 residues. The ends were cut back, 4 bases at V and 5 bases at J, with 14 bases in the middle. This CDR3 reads CASSSLGAGTGELFF. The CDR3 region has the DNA TGTGCCAGCAGCTCATTGGGGGCAGGGACCGGGGAGCTGTTTTTT.

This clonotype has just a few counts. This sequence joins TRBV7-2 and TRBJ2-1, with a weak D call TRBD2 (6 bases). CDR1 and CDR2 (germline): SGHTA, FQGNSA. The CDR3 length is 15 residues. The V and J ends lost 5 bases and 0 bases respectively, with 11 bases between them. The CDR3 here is CASSVSGYSYNEQFF. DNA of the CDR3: TGTGCCAGCAGCGTTAGCGGTTACTCCTACAATGAGCAGTTCTTC. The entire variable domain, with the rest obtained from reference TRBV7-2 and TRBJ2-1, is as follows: GAGVSQSPSNKVTEKGKDVELRCDPISGHTALYWYRQSLGQGLEFLIYFQGNSAPDKSGLPSDRFSAERTGGSVSTLTIQRTQQEDSAVYLCASSVSGYSYNEQFFGPGTRLTVL.

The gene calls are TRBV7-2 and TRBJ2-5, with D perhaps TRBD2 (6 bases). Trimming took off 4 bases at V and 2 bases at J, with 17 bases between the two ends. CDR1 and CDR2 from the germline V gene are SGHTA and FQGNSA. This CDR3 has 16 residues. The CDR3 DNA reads TGTGCCAGCAGCTCGTCACCATCCGGGACTCAAGAGACCCAGTACTTC. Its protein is CASSSSPSGTQETQYF.

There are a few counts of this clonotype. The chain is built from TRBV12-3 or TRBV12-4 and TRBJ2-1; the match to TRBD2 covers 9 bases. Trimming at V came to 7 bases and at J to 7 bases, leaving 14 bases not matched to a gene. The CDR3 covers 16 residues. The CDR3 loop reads CASTHIGTAGGNEQFF. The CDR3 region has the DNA TGTGCCAGCACCCACATTGGGACCGCGGGGGGGAATGAGCAGTTCTTC.

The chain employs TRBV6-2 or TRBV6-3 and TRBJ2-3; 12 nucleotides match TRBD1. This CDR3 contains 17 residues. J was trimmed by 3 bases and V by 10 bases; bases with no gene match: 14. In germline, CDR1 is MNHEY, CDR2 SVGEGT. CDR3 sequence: CAISLRGQGAGTDTQYF. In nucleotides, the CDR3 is TGTGCCATCTCACTACGGGGACAGGGGGCCGGGACAGATACGCAGTATTTT.

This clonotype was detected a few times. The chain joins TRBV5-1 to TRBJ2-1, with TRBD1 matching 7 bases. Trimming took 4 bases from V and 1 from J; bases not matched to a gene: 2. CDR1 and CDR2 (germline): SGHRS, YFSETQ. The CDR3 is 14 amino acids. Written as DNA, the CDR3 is TGCGCCAGCAGCGGGGGACAGTCCTACAATGAGCAGTTCTTC. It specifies CASSGGQSYNEQFF.

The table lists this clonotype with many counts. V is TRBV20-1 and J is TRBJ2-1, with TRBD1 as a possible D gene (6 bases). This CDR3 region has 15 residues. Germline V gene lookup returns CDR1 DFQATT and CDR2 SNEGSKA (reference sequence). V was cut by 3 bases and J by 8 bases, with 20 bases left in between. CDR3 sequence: CSASVGPTGIHEQFF. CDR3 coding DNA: TGCAGTGCTAGTGTAGGACCAACAGGGATCCATGAGCAGTTCTTC.